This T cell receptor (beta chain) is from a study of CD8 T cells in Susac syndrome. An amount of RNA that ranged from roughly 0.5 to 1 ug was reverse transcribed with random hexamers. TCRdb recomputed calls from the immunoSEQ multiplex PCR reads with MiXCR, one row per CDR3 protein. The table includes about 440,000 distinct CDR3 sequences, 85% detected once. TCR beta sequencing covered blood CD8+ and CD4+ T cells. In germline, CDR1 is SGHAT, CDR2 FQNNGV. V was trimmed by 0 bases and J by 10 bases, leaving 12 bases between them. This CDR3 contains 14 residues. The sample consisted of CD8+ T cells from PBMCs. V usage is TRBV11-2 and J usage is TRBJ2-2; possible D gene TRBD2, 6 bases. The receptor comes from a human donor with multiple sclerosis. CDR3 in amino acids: CASSLDTGEEELFF. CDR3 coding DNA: TGTGCCAGCAGCTTAGATACGGGGGAGGAGGAGCTGTTTTTT.